Listed here are 20 T cell receptor beta chains from one sample, sequenced in a study of tumor-infiltrating lymphocytes in localized non-small cell lung cancer. The data were produced by immunoSEQ multiplex PCR, yet TCRdb's version contains in-frame clones alone and is incomplete. The sample lists roughly 25,000 clones; approximately 70% were seen once. Sequences were obtained from lung tumor tissue. The receptors here all came from a human donor with non-small cell lung cancer.

This clone was detected only a few times. The chain couples TRBV2 to TRBJ2-1, with TRBD2 identical over 7 bases. This CDR3 contains 15 residues. Trimming cost V 1 base and J 4 bases; bases outside gene matches: 4. Germline V gives CDR1 SNHLY, CDR2 FYNNEI. CDR3 in DNA: TGTGCCAGCAGTGAAGGGGCTAGCGGTTACAATGAGCAGTTCTTC. Its protein is CASSEGASGYNEQFF.

Regarding this clone: A much larger clone lies one base from this, so it may be a read error. The CDR3 reads CASSSPGQGAYEQYF. The CDR3 nucleotides are TGTGCCAGCAGCTCCCCGGGACAGGGGGCCTACGAGCAGTACTTC. This chain connects TRBV7-9 to TRBJ2-7, with 11 bases identical to TRBD1. The CDR3 length is 15 residues. The germline V gene encodes CDR1 SEHNR and CDR2 FQNEAQ (reference sequence). V shed 4 bases and J 2 bases; nucleotides not matched to a gene: 4.

The V and J genes are TRBV29-1 and TRBJ2-3; tentatively, D is TRBD1 (5 bases). The germline V gene encodes CDR1 SQVTM and CDR2 ANQGSEA. Trimming pared 7 bases from V and 6 bases from J, leaving 20 bases between. This CDR3 spans 14 amino acids. This CDR3 is CSARKTAYGDTQYF. The CDR3 bases are TGCAGCGCCCGAAAGACAGCCTATGGGGATACGCAGTATTTT.

CDR3 bases: TGCGCCAGCAGTGACGGCGGGAGAACGGAGACCCAGTACTTC. Protein: CASSDGGRTETQYF. This sequence joins TRBV10-2 and TRBJ2-5; 7 bases agree with TRBD2. CDR1 WSHSY and CDR2 SAAADI come from the germline V gene. J was trimmed by 5 bases and V by 3 bases; bases with no gene match: 6. The CDR3 is 14 residues long.

The chain uses TRBV7-2 and TRBJ2-5; 10 bases are a match to TRBD2. J lost 1 base, V lost 4 bases, and 3 bases had no gene match. The V gene's germline CDR1 is SGHTA and CDR2 FQGNSA. CDR3 length: 15 residues. The DNA for the CDR3 is TGTGCCAGCAGCTCTCTAGCGGGAGTCCAAGAGACCCAGTACTTC. Translating it yields CASSSLAGVQETQYF.

V gene TRBV7-3 combines with J gene TRBJ2-3; 9 nucleotides match TRBD2. Germline V gives CDR1 SGHTA, CDR2 FQGTGA. After removal of 5 bases from V and 2 bases from J, the junction contained 8 bases not matched to a gene. CDR3 length: 16 residues. The CDR3 DNA is TGTGCCAGCAGCGAAGGACTAGCGCGTTCCACAGATACGCAGTATTTT. It codes for CASSEGLARSTDTQYF.

This clone was observed a handful of times. V usage is TRBV4-3 and J usage is TRBJ1-3, with D maybe TRBD1 (5 bases). V gave up 0 bases and J gave up 8 bases, with 14 bases separating them. This CDR3 comprises 15 residues. CDR1 LGHNA and CDR2 YSLEER come from the germline V gene. The CDR3 nucleotides are TGCGCCAGCAGCCAAGAAAGGGTACAAGGGGACACCATATATTTT. It is translated as CASSQERVQGDTIYF.

This chain joins TRBV7-9 and TRBJ2-5; 8 bases are shared with TRBD1. J was trimmed by 4 bases and V by 3 bases; bases with no gene match: 13. The CDR3 is 17 amino acids. The germline V gene encodes CDR1 SEHNR and CDR2 FQNEAQ (reference sequence). The CDR3 DNA reads TGTGCCAGCAGCTTTTGGCGAACCGACAGGGGAATAGAGACCCAGTACTTC. Protein: CASSFWRTDRGIETQYF.

The rearrangement uses TRBV4-2 and TRBJ2-1; 10 bases map to TRBD1. Trimming cost V 1 base and J 0 bases; bases outside gene matches: 3. CDR1 is LGHNA, CDR2 YNFKEQ, per germline. The CDR3 covers 17 residues. The CDR3 bases are TGTGCCAGCAGCCAAGGGACAGGGGGGGGCTCCTACAATGAGCAGTTCTTC. It specifies CASSQGTGGGSYNEQFF.

V and J are TRBV7-7 and TRBJ2-3, with a tentative D call TRBD1 (5 bases). The germline V and J ends were trimmed by 1 base and 8 bases, with 10 bases remaining between them. From germline, CDR1 is SSHAT and CDR2 FNYEAQ (reference sequence). CDR3 size: 13 residues. The CDR3 protein is CASSLEGQGTQYF. CDR3 coding DNA: TGTGCCAGCAGCTTAGAGGGGCAAGGTACGCAGTATTTT.

This clone was detected only a few times. The chain uses TRBV19 and TRBJ1-3, with D unresolved. The CDR3 runs to 15 residues. Trimming removed 7 bases from V and 2 bases from J, with 15 bases in between. In germline, CDR1 is LNHDA, CDR2 SQIVND (reference sequence). The CDR3 DNA reads TGTGCCAGTATCCTAGGACGGAACCCTGGAAACACCATATATTTT. Protein product: CASILGRNPGNTIYF.

By sample fraction, this clone is medium-sized. The rearrangement uses TRBV10-3 and TRBJ1-2, with 9 bases identical to TRBD1. The V gene's germline CDR1 is ENHRY and CDR2 SYGVKD. The trim removed 0 bases at V and 3 bases at J, leaving 5 bases unmatched. The CDR3 covers 16 residues. The CDR3 DNA reads TGTGCCATCAGTGAGTCAACAGGGGGCGCGTACTATGGCTACACCTTC. Translation gives CAISESTGGAYYGYTF.

This clone has more than one count but fewer than ten. The chain links TRBV7-2 to TRBJ1-3; D is undetermined. Per the germline V gene, CDR1 is SGHTA and CDR2 is FQGNSA. V lost 6 bases, J lost 1 base, and 10 bases lay in between. The CDR3 totals 14 residues. The CDR3 DNA sequence: TGTGCCAGCAGATTGGGCCCATCTGGAAACACCATATATTTT. Amino acid sequence: CASRLGPSGNTIYF.

The V and J genes are TRBV5-1 and TRBJ1-4; unclear D gene. The germline CDR1 and CDR2 sequences are SGHRS and YFSETQ. CDR3 size: 15 residues. V lost 4 bases and J 5 bases, leaving 15 bases between the germline ends. The CDR3 coding sequence is TGCGCCAGCAGCCGTCGTGCGGCAGAAAATGAAAAACTGTTTTTT. As protein: CASSRRAAENEKLFF.

This clone was seen a handful of times. The V and J genes are TRBV29-1 and TRBJ2-2; D is uncertain. The CDR3 length is 13 residues. Per the germline V gene, CDR1 is SQVTM and CDR2 is ANQGSEA. V was pared by 5 bases and J by 0 bases, with 7 bases between. In DNA, the CDR3 is TGCAGCGTTACCGGGCCGAACACCGGGGAGCTGTTTTTT. It codes for CSVTGPNTGELFF.

By its share, this clone is medium-sized. J is TRBJ1-1 and V is TRBV28; D possibly corresponds to TRBD1 (5 bases). The CDR3 spans 15 residues. Trimming stripped 3 bases from V and 1 base from J, with 12 bases between. The germline V gene encodes CDR1 MDHEN and CDR2 SYDVKM. The CDR3 DNA follows: TGTGCCAGCAGTTTGGTCGGGCAGGGGAACACTGAAGCTTTCTTT. It codes for CASSLVGQGNTEAFF.

This clone was counted once. The V and J genes are TRBV30 and TRBJ2-7; 8 bases are a match to TRBD2. The germline CDR1 and CDR2 sequences are GTSNPN and SVGIG (reference sequence). V gave up 6 bases and J gave up 3 bases; unmatched junction bases: 7. The CDR3 has 13 residues. CDR3 residues: CACPGGGGYEQYF. For the CDR3, the DNA is TGTGCCTGTCCGGGGGGGGGTGGCTACGAGCAGTACTTC.

The CDR3, as DNA: TGTGCCAGCAGCCCAACTAATGAAAAACTGTTTTTT. Translated, it gives CASSPTNEKLFF. The genes are TRBV4-2 and TRBJ1-4; D remains ambiguous. V dropped 4 bases and J dropped 0 bases, with 0 bases sitting between them. The CDR3 is 12 residues long. Per germline, CDR1 LGHNA and CDR2 YNFKEQ.

The chain is built from TRBV15 and TRBJ2-3; 9 bases agree with TRBD2. This CDR3 contains 18 residues. Trimming cost V 0 bases and J 0 bases; bases outside gene matches: 7. From germline, CDR1 is LNHNV and CDR2 YYDKDF (reference sequence). The CDR3 sequence is CATSRDRGLAGSTDTQYF. The CDR3 DNA reads TGTGCCACCAGCAGAGATCGGGGCCTAGCGGGGAGCACAGATACGCAGTATTTT.

The gene calls are TRBV28 and TRBJ2-1; D possibly corresponds to TRBD2 (5 bases). The CDR3 covers 16 residues. V lost 1 base and J lost 0, with 10 bases in between. Germline V gives CDR1 MDHEN, CDR2 SYDVKM. For the CDR3, the DNA is TGTGCCAGCAGTTTATCGGGAAGTAGCTCCTACAATGAGCAGTTCTTC. Translating gives CASSLSGSSSYNEQFF.